These 2 T cell receptor beta chains share one sample of origin, sequenced in a study of blood T cell repertoires in COVID-19. Data came from immunoSEQ multiplex PCR; TCRdb stores just in-frame clones and leaves some out. This table holds about 150,000 clones, under 85% found once. Sample: peripheral blood. All receptors come from a man in his 60s with COVID-19, enrolled during active disease.

This rearrangement joins TRBV19 to TRBJ1-2, with 7 bases lining up with TRBD1. Germline V gives CDR1 LNHDA, CDR2 SQIVND (reference sequence). J was trimmed by 3 bases and V by 10 bases; bases with no gene match: 14. The CDR3 consists of 15 residues. CDR3 loop: CATQEGARKDYGYTF. In DNA form, the CDR3 reads TGTGCCACACAAGAGGGGGCCCGCAAAGACTATGGCTACACCTTC.

This chain joins TRBV5-6 and TRBJ1-5; the D gene is possibly TRBD1 (6 bases). Per the germline V gene, CDR1 is SGHDT and CDR2 is YYEEEE. Trimming took off 2 bases at V and 5 bases at J, with 11 bases between the two ends. The CDR3 is 14 residues long. CDR3 loop: CASSFAAGDQPQHF. The CDR3 bases are TGTGCCAGCAGCTTTGCGGCAGGGGATCAGCCCCAGCATTTT.